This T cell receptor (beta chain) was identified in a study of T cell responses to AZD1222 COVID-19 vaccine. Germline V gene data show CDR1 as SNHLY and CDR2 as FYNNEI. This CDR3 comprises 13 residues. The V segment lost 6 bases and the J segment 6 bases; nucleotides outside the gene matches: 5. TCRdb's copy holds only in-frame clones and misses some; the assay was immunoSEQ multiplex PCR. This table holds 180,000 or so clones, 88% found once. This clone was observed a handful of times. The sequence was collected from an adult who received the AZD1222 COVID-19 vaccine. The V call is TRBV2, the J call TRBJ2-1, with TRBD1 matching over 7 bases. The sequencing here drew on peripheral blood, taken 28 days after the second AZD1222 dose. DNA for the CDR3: TGTGCCAGCAGACAGGGGCCGGGCAATGAGCAGTTCTTC. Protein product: CASRQGPGNEQFF.